Listed below are T cell receptor beta chains from one sample, sequenced in a study of cytomegalovirus exposure and HLA in healthy donors. Clones were sequenced by immunoSEQ multiplex PCR, and TCRdb holds only the in-frame ones, with some missing. The table includes 80,000 or so clones, about 60% detected once. Sequencing was carried out using PBMCs. These receptors came from a man aged 25 to 40 in good health and CMV-seropositive. The conserved cysteine and the conserved F or W are not part of the CDR3 here. Fields, in order: CDR3 length, J gene, V gene, clone size, CDR3 protein. Size values are once, few and many counts, or a class for expanded clones, and some rows have none.

11	TRBJ2-7	TRBV5-6	few	ASSLGDNYEQY
14	TRBJ2-3	TRBV7-9	.	ASSLSSGRASDTQY
16	TRBJ2-3	TRBV11-3	.	ASSPVGTSGRARYTQY
12	TRBJ2-2	TRBV9	.	ASSLLGTSGELF
13	TRBJ1-5	TRBV7-2	.	ASRPDTRSNQPQH
12	TRBJ2-7	TRBV5-1	.	ASSIPDGVYEQY
10	TRBJ1-2	TRBV9	.	ASSPPPLGYT
12	TRBJ1-2	TRBV6-5	.	ASSYSIRSYGYT
13	TRBJ1-4	TRBV28	.	ASRYYRATNEKLF
12	TRBJ2-7	TRBV7-9	.	ASSLGPRGYEQY
13	TRBJ1-1	TRBV4-2	.	ASSEELQGQTEAF
13	TRBJ2-5	TRBV6-6	.	ASSSALNGGETQY
12	TRBJ1-2	TRBV10-2	.	ASSESGQLYGYT
12	TRBJ2-6	TRBV7-2	.	ASKRTPGANVLT
15	TRBJ1-5	TRBV19	.	ASSIDEGAGARQPQH
11	TRBJ2-7	TRBV29-1	once	SVLGLGKNEQY
15	TRBJ2-7	TRBV13	.	ASSFGVPGQGYYEQY
15	TRBJ1-2	TRBV28	few	ASSLWGRGRRNYGYT
11	TRBJ1-1	TRBV19	.	ASSSTGYTEAF
15	TRBJ2-3	TRBV7-9	.	ASSPRRQGVVTDTQY
10	TRBJ1-2	TRBV7-2	few	ASRGGGRGYT
14	TRBJ1-1	TRBV4-1	few	ASSQRSTRVDTEAF